Given below is one T cell receptor beta chain in context. The junction departs from germline at one end; a sequencing error may be responsible. TCRdb ran MiXCR on the PCR reads and lists one entry per CDR3 protein. The sample contains more than 550,000 distinct CDR3 sequences, 25% of which appear only once. Sorting captured naive CD8 T cells as CD8+CD4-CCR7+CD45RA+. The data belong to a study of molecular identifiers for immune sequencing clone quantification. The CDR3 is 11 residues long. Germline-derived CDR1 and CDR2 are MGHRA and YSYEKL. Sequenced input: naive CD8+ T cells from blood, with Jurkat cell RNA spiked in. The subset here: FACS-sorted CD8+CD4-CCR7+CD45RA+ naive T cells. The source of this sequence is a human donor in good health. Some libraries in this study had Jurkat cell RNA spiked in. The chain recombines TRBV4-1 with TRBJ1-1, with no clear D. CDR3 coding DNA: TGCGTCAGCAGGATGAACACTGAAGCTTTCTTT. Translation gives CVSRMNTEAFF.